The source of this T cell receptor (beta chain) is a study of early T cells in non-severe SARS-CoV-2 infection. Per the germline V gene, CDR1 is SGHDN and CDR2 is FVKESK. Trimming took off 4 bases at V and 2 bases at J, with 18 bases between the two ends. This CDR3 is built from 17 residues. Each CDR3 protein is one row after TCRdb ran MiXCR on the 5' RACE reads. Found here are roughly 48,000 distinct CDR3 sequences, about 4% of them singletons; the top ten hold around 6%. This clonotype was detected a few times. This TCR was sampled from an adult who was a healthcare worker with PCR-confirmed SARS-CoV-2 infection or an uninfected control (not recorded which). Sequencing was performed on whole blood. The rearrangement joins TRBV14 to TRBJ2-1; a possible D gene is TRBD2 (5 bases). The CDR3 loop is CASSRDLVALAYNEQFF. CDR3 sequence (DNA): TGTGCCAGCAGCCGGGATCTTGTAGCGTTGGCCTACAATGAGCAGTTCTTC.